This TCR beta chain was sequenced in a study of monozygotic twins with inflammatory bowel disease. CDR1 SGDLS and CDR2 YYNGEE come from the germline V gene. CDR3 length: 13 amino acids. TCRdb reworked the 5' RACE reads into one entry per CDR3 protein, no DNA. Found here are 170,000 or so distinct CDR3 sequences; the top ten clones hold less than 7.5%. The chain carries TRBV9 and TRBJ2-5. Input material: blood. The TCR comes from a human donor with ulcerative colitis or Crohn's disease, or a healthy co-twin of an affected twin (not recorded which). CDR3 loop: CASSVGPRETQYF.